This TCR beta chain derives from a study of T cells in Graves' hyperthyroidism and ophthalmopathy (dated by TCRdb to the late 2010s). For the study in its entirety: Peripheral blood samples were taken at initial diagnosis, before any treatment was given. To identify distinguishing TCR V-J signatures, a discovery cohort of 90 to 100 patients was used, comprising some 43 with Graves' ophthalmopathy and 55 to 65 with stable Graves' hyperthyroidism. Prospective prediction of ophthalmopathy was tested in an independent validation cohort consisting of about 20 hyperthyroidism patients and about 17 patients who later progressed to ophthalmopathy. The 90 to 100 discovery patients were randomly split 7:3 into training and test sets. The study also compared thyroid tissue and blood T-cell repertoires from several Graves' hyperthyroidism patients. After sampling, hyperthyroidism patients received methimazole starting at 30 mg daily, and ophthalmopathy patients received high-dose intravenous methylprednisolone. According to the paper, TCR Vbeta CDR3 sequencing was carried out on 135 peripheral blood samples, which came from about 45 ophthalmopathy, around 74 hyperthyroidism and some 17 progressor patients. What the authors observed across the whole study: A 13 V-J signature model separated ophthalmopathy from stable hyperthyroidism, with 87.88% sensitivity and roughly 81% specificity in cross-validation and 80%/75% in testing. In validation, the model predicted progression to ophthalmopathy with approximately 69% sensitivity and roughly 72% specificity, a median of approximately 6.7 months before onset. Most expanded thyroid clonotypes (frequency above 0.001) were also found in blood, which suggests that blood repertoires may mirror thyroid immune responses. No statistical method was used to fix the sample size in advance, and group allocation was not hidden from the investigators.

Trimming costs V 6 bases and J 0 bases, and their ends lie 14 bases apart. In the germline V gene, CDR1 corresponds to MNHEY and CDR2 to SVGEGT. The CDR3 holds 16 amino acids from the cysteine to the phenylalanine. Solely the CDR3 DNA is kept, with 48 bases framed from the first base. Amplification of TCR beta CDR3 regions was carried out from RNA transcripts. The first round of RT-PCR for the TCR CDR3 was performed with the HTBI primer set and the Qiagen OneStep RT-PCR kit. The libraries were constructed in a second round of multiplex PCR and then size-selected and purified. Sequencing of the libraries was done on an Illumina HiSeq2000 using paired-end 100 bp reads. Per the original workflow: SOAPnuke was used to process the raw data, with reads discarded if the reads contained adapters or uncalled bases, had a mean Phred below 15, or lacked an exact constant-primer or identifier match. COPE v1.2.5 was used to merge the high-quality paired reads, and each unique nucleotide sequence was defined as a clonotype. Clonotypes were aligned to IMGT TRBV, TRBD and TRBJ reference segments using MiTCR v1.1. Analysis was restricted to V-J combinations with a frequency above 0.0001, which covered about 99% of repertoires. A TCS score was defined as the ratio of F50 (clonal expansion) to E x V (chaos), with BLOSUM62-based TCRdist applied between CDR3 peptides within each V-J. Welch's t-statistics and random forest reduced around 550 V-J features to roughly 13, which were used in a naive Bayes classifier (R e1071). TCRdb reprocessing: public reads trimmed at Q25 with fastp, clones called with MiXCR, in-frame beta chains kept. Rows are unified per CDR3 protein, each entry keeping the most common DNA and genes. TCRdb assigned the V and J calls; the authors' analysis was not used. The sample includes about 290,000 distinct CDR3 sequences, with roughly 14% observed a single time. Together, the top ten hold roughly 8.5% of the sample.

Regarding this clonotype: No cognate antigen has been identified for it. The sample holds no much larger clone one base away, and base qualities are not on file.

Hyperthyroidism patients were aged 18 to 65 years and newly diagnosed, with disease duration of less than 2 months. Any patient with an uncontrolled infection, another autoimmune disease, pregnancy or lactation was excluded. Clinical symptoms, serum thyroxine and TRAb, thyroid ultrasound, and orbital computed tomography formed the basis for the diagnoses. For progressor patients, blood was drawn at the first diagnosis of hyperthyroidism, before any ophthalmopathy symptoms had appeared. Ficoll-Paque density gradient centrifugation was used to isolate PBMCs from about 9.4 ml of fresh peripheral blood. Patients classed as progressors first received a Graves' hyperthyroidism diagnosis and then went on to develop ophthalmopathy during follow-up. Total RNA was extracted with Trizol reagent, and quality was checked on an Agilent 2100 Bioanalyzer.

The sequence derives from a woman aged 25 to 39 with Graves' hyperthyroidism that later progressed to Graves' ophthalmopathy. What was sequenced was blood. Recombination connected TRBV6-2 or TRBV6-3 to TRBJ2-2; TRBD2 is possibly the D segment (6 matching bases). The DNA is TGTGCCAGCAGCTTTGGACTATATTCGAACACCGGGGAGCTGTTTTTT. It translates as CASSFGLYSNTGELFF.